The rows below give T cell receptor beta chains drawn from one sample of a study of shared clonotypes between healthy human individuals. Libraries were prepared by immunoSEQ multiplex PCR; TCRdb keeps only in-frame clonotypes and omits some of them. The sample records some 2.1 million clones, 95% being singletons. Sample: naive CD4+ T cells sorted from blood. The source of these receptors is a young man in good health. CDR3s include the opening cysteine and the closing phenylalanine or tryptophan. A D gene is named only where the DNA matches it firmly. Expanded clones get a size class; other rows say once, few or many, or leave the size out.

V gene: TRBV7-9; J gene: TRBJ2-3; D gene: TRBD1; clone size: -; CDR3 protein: CASSPRGQGTDTQYF; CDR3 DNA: TGTGCCAGCAGTCCCAGAGGACAGGGAACAGATACGCAGTATTTT
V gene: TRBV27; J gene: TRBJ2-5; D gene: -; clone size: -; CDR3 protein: CATSKGRDWEETQYF; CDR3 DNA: TGTGCCACTTCAAAGGGCAGGGATTGGGAAGAGACCCAGTACTTC
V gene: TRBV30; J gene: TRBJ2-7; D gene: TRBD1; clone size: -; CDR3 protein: CAWDRGSYEQYF; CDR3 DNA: TGTGCCTGGGACAGGGGGTCCTACGAGCAGTACTTC
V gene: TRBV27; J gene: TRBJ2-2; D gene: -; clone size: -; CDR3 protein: CASSLSWGAGELFF; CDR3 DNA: TGTGCCAGCAGTTTATCCTGGGGTGCCGGGGAGCTGTTTTTT
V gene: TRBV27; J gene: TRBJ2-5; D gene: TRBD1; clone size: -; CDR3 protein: CASSLYQGAQETQYF; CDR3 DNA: TGTGCCAGCAGTTTATATCAGGGGGCCCAAGAGACCCAGTACTTC
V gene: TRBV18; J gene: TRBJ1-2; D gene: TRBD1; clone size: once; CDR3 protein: CASSPTGTEDGYTF; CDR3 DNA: TGTGCCAGCTCACCCACCGGGACAGAAGATGGCTACACCTTC
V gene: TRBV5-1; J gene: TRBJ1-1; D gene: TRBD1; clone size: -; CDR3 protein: CASSTAGTGAATEAFF; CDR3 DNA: TGCGCCAGCAGCACTGCCGGGACAGGGGCGGCCACTGAAGCTTTCTTT
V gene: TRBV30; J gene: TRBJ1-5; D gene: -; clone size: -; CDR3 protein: CAWSGGVGGLIHF; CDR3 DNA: TGTGCCTGGAGTGGAGGGGTGGGAGGCCTCATCCATTTT
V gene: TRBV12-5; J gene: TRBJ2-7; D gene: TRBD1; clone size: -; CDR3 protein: CASGLGQGGYEQYF; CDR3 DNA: TGTGCTAGTGGACTTGGACAGGGGGGCTACGAGCAGTACTTC
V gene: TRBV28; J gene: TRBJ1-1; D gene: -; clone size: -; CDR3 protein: CASSLGGPNTEAFF; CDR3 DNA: TGTGCCAGCAGTTTAGGGGGTCCGAACACTGAAGCTTTCTTT